Below, one T cell receptor beta chain is given with its context. A few counts support this clonotype. What antigen it recognizes has not been identified. There are no base qualities to consult, and no much larger clone falls within one base. V and J are truncated by 5 bases and 6 bases respectively, leaving an intervening sequence of 9 bases. Reading the germline V gene gives CDR1 SGHNT and CDR2 YENEEA. The CDR3 spans 12 residues, from the cysteine through the phenylalanine. The CDR3 DNA has 36 bases and is translated from base 1. All donors were healthy Caucasians. Three pairs of female monozygotic twins, all aged 18 to 29 years, were included in the twin cohort. Positive isolation kits from Invitrogen were used to isolate CD4+ and CD8+ T cell populations. The sample comes from a study of identical twins (dated by TCRdb to the mid-2010s). Background for the entire study: To test whether fetal clonotypes persist, this study deep-sequenced TCR alpha and beta repertoires from monozygotic twins, from unrelated adults of various ages, and from cord blood. To rule out contamination, the twin experiments were replicated at different times with different library preparation protocols.

Study-level results and caveats: A weaker excess of twin sharing was found in beta out-of-frame sequences because the signal-to-noise ratio was lowered by fewer shared sequences. Abundant cord blood beta clonotypes carried fewer insertions; young adult naive repertoires showed a weaker similar trend, while memory repertoires showed none. Out-of-frame TCR alpha sequences shared between twins showed an excess of low generation-probability sequences compared with coincidental sharing between unrelated individuals. Conclusions relied on cross-sectional statistical analysis, since the same donors could not be followed over many years. Recombination models systematically underestimated out-of-frame TCR alpha sharing in monozygotic twins but agreed with sharing between unrelated individuals. Invariant T cells such as MAIT and iNKT could partly confound zero-insertion analyses, although diverse VJ usage argued against such confounding for most clonotypes.

The library was obtained by 5' RACE. TCRdb records Illumina HiSeq 2000 as the sequencer. Template switching introduced a universal primer binding site; the final cDNA contained a unique molecular identifier, enabling accurate counting of TCR cDNA molecules. Specific primers in the conserved constant-segment region were used to synthesize first-strand cDNA for the TCR alpha and beta chains. To control for contamination, every cDNA library was double barcoded, receiving both a SMART-Mk sample barcode and Illumina barcodes. TruSeq adapter sequences along with Illumina sample barcodes were introduced in two successive PCR steps. The TCR alpha and beta cDNA libraries were sequenced on the Illumina HiSeq platform using custom primers. Per the source publication's procedure: MiGEC was used to process raw reads and extract unique molecular identifiers, and MiXCR was used to find CDR3 positions. Recombination models were inferred per individual with the repgenHMM and IGoR tools using an EM algorithm. The analysis of shared clonotypes was done with the tcR package in R, with sharing normalized by the product of cloneset sizes. To study raw recombination free of thymic and clonal selection effects, out-of-frame nonproductive sequences were analyzed. The public sequencing data were trimmed at Q25 with fastp and processed into clonotypes with MiXCR by TCRdb, which kept only in-frame beta chains. CDR3 protein duplicates are merged, each entry listing the most common genes and DNA. TCRdb's processing, not the study's, gives the V and J calls here. The sample has a few hundred thousand distinct CDR3 sequences on record, nearly 15% of them singletons. The top ten constitute roughly 0.43% of the sample.

This sample was also put to use in a study of yellow fever vaccine responses in identical twins. The second publication reports: The T cell response to vaccination in identical twins was reported by the authors to appear partly convergent and partly personalized. The study precisely tracked vaccine-responding T cell clones in identical twins.

The V and J genes are TRBV11-3 and TRBJ2-3; the D call is possibly TRBD1 or TRBD2, each sharing 5 bases. The sequenced material came from CD4+ T cells sorted from blood. This sequence originates from a woman aged 18-29 years in good health. The base sequence is TGTGCCAGCAGCCAGGGAGACGATACGCAGTATTTT. Translated, it gives CASSQGDDTQYF.